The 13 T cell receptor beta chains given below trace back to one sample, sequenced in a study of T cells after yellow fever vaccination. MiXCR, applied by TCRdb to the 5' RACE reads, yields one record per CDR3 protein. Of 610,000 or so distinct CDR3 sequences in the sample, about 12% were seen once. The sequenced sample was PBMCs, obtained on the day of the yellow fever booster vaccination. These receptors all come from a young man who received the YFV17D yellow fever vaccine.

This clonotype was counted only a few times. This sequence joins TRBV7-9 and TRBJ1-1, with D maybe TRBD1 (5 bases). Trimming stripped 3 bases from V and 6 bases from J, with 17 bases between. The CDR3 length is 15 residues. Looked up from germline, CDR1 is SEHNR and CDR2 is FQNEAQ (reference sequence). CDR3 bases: TGTGCCAGCAGCTTGGATTCAGGGCGAAGCGCTGAAGCTTTCTTT. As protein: CASSLDSGRSAEAFF.

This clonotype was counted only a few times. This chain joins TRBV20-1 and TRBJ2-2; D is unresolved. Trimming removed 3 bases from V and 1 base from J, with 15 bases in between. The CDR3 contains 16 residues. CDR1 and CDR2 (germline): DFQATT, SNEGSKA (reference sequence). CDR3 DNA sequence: TGCAGTGCTAGGGGTTCCCTACAGAGGAACACCGGGGAGCTGTTTTTT. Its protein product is CSARGSLQRNTGELFF.

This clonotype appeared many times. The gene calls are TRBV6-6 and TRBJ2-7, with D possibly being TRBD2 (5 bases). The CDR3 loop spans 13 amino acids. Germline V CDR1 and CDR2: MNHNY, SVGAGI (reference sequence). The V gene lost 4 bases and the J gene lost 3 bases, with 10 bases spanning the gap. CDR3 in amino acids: CASSLGRLYEQYF. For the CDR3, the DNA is TGTGCCAGCAGTTTGGGGAGACTCTACGAGCAGTACTTC.

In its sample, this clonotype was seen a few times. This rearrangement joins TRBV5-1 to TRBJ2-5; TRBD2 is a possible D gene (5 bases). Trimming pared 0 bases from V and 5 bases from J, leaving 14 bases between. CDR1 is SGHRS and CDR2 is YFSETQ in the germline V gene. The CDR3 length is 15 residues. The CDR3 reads CASSLDGEPHETQYF. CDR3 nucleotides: TGCGCCAGCAGCTTGGACGGGGAACCTCATGAGACCCAGTACTTC.

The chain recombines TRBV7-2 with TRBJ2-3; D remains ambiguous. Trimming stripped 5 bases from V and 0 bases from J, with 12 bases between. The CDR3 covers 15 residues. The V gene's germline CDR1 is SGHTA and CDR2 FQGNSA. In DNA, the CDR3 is TGTGCCAGCAGCACCGCCGGCCACAGCACAGATACGCAGTATTTT. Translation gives CASSTAGHSTDTQYF.

CDR3: CASGRLDTQYF. The CDR3 nucleotides are TGTGCCAGCGGCAGGTTGGATACGCAGTATTTT. This chain uses TRBV7-2 with TRBJ2-3, with D unclear. The germline CDR1 and CDR2 sequences are SGHTA and FQGNSA. The CDR3 runs 11 residues. Deletions cut 8 bases from V and 6 bases from J, with 9 bases between.

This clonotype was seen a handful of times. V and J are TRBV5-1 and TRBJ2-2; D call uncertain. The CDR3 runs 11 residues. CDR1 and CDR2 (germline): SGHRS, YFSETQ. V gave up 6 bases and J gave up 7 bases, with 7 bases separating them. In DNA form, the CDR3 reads TGCGCCAGCAAGGGTGGCGGGGAGCTGTTTTTT. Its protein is CASKGGGELFF.

As DNA, the CDR3 is TGCAGTGCTAGAGATGACGGACCCTACGAGCAGTACTTC. It yields the protein CSARDDGPYEQYF. V gene TRBV20-1 combines with J gene TRBJ2-7; D unresolved. This CDR3 is 13 amino acids long. Germline loops: CDR1 DFQATT, CDR2 SNEGSKA (reference sequence). Trimming shortened V by 0 bases and J by 2 bases, and 8 bases separated the two germline ends.

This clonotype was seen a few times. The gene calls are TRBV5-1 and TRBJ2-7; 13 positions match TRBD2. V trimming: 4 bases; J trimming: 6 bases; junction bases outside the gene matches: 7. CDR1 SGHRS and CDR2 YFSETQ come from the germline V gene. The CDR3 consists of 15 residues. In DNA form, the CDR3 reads TGCGCCAGCAGCACCTCCCGGACTAGCGGGAGCGAGCAGTACTTC. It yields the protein CASSTSRTSGSEQYF.

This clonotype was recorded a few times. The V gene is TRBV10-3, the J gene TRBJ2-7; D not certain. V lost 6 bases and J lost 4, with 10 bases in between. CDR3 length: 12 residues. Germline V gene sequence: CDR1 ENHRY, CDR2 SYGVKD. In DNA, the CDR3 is TGTGCCATCAGGCCGTCGTTATACGAGCAGTACTTC. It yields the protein CAIRPSLYEQYF.

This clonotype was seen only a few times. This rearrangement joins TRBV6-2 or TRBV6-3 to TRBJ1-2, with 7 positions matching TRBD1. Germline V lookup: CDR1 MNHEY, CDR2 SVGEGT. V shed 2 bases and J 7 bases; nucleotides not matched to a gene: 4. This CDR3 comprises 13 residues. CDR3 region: CASSYQGQAGYTF. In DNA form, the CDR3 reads TGTGCCAGCAGTTACCAAGGACAGGCTGGCTACACCTTC.

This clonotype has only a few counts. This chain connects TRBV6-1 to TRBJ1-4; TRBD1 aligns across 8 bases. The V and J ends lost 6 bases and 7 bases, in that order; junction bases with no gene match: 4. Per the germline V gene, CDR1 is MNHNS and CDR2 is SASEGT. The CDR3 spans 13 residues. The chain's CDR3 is CASRTGTGEKLFF. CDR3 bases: TGTGCCAGCAGAACCGGGACAGGTGAAAAACTGTTTTTT.

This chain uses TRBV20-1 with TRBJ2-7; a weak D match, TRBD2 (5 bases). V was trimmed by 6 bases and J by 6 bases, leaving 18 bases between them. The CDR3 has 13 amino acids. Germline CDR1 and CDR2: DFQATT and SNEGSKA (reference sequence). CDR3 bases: TGCAGTGCCAGCTACGATGACTATTCCGAGCAGTACTTC. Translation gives CSASYDDYSEQYF.